The 4 T cell receptor beta chains listed next were all sequenced from one sample in a study of cytomegalovirus exposure and HLA in healthy donors. With 60 Vbeta and 13 Jbeta primers, the PCR was carried out. Produced via immunoSEQ multiplex PCR; TCRdb's table is partial and in-frame only. The sample lists approximately 180,000 clones, more than 70% occurring once. Sample: PBMCs. The receptor source for this set is a woman aged 35 to 49 in good health and CMV-seronegative.

The V gene is TRBV10-3, the J gene TRBJ2-7, with TRBD2 matching 8 bases. CDR1 is ENHRY, CDR2 SYGVKD, per germline. The CDR3 runs 14 residues. V gave up 7 bases and J gave up 5 bases; unmatched junction bases: 10. The CDR3, as DNA: TGTGCCATCACCCCAGTTCGGGGGGGCCACGAGCAGTACTTC. It encodes CAITPVRGGHEQYF.

The V and J genes are TRBV18 and TRBJ1-1, with D perhaps TRBD1 (6 bases). The CDR3 covers 14 residues. The V end was cut by 6 bases, the J end by 0 bases, with 11 bases between. The germline V gene has CDR1 KGHSH and CDR2 LQKENI. DNA for the CDR3: TGTGCCAGCTCCCGACAGGAGATGAACACTGAAGCTTTCTTT. This encodes CASSRQEMNTEAFF.

The chain uses TRBV9 and TRBJ2-1, with TRBD2 as a possible D gene (6 bases). V lost 4 bases, J lost 0 bases, and 11 bases lay in between. From germline, CDR1 is SGDLS and CDR2 YYNGEE. The CDR3 is made up of 15 amino acids. The CDR3 protein is CASSTEGYSYNEQFF. The CDR3 bases are TGTGCCAGCAGCACGGAGGGTTACTCCTACAATGAGCAGTTCTTC.

The rearrangement joins TRBV27 to TRBJ1-2; D is ambiguous. Trimming left V 2 bases short and J 2 bases short, with 6 bases between. The CDR3 is 13 amino acids. Germline CDR1 reads MNHEY; CDR2 reads SMNVEV (reference sequence). The DNA for the CDR3 is TGTGCCAGCAGTTTAACCGGGAACTATGGCTACACCTTC. It yields the protein CASSLTGNYGYTF.